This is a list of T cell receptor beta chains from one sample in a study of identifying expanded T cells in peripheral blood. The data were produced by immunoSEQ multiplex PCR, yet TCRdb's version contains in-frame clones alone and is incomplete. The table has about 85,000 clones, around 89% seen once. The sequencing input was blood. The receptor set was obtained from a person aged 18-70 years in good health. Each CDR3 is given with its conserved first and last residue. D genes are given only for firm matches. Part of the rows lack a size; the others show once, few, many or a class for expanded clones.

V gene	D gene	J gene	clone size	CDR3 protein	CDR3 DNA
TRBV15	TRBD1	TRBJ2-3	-	CATSGGQEADTQYF	TGTGCCACCAGCGGGGGACAGGAAGCAGATACGCAGTATTTT
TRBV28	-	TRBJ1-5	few	CASGMAMRPQHF	TGTGCCAGCGGAATGGCAATGAGGCCCCAGCATTTT
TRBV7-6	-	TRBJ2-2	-	CASSFALYPNTGELFF	TGTGCCAGCAGCTTTGCACTCTACCCGAACACCGGGGAGCTGTTTTTT
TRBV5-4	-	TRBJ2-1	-	CASSLGRVGTSYNEQFF	TGTGCCAGCAGCTTGGGACGGGTTGGGACCTCCTACAATGAGCAGTTCTTC
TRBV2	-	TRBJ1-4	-	CASNRDRATNEKLFF	TGTGCCAGCAACCGGGATAGGGCAACTAATGAAAAACTGTTTTTT
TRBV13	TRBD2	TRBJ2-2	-	CASRVTGLAGFTGELFF	TGTGCCAGCAGAGTAACGGGCCTAGCGGGGTTCACCGGGGAGCTGTTTTTT
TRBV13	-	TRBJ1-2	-	CASSPGTSGYGYTF	TGTGCCAGCAGCCCAGGGACTTCGGGGTATGGCTACACCTTC
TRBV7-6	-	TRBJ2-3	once	CASGITGRGTTDTQYF	TGTGCCAGCGGGATCACAGGGCGGGGGACCACAGATACGCAGTATTTT
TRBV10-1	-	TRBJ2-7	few	CASSGSEGEQYF	TGCGCCAGCAGTGGTTCGGAGGGGGAGCAGTACTTC
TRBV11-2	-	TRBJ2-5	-	CASSLSVRETQYF	TGTGCCAGCAGCTTATCTGTGCGGGAGACCCAGTACTTC
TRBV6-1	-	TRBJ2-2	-	CASSEPRTVTGELFF	TGTGCCAGCAGTGAACCCCGAACAGTGACCGGGGAGCTGTTTTTT
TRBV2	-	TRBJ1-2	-	CASRAYGYTF	TGTGCCAGCAGGGCCTATGGCTACACCTTC
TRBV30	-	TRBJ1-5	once	CAWSVGQPQHF	TGTGCCTGGAGTGTAGGTCAGCCCCAGCATTTT
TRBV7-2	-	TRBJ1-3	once	CASSSEGSSGNTIYF	TGTGCCAGCAGCTCGGAAGGGAGCTCTGGAAACACCATATATTTT
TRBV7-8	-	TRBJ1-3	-	CASSSIGHTIYF	TGTGCCAGCAGCTCAATCGGTCACACCATATATTTT
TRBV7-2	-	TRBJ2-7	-	CASSLRTSYYEQYF	TGTGCCAGCAGCTTACGAACGAGCTACTACGAGCAGTACTTC
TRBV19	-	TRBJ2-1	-	CAIKSIYNEQFF	TGTGCCATCAAATCGATATACAATGAGCAGTTCTTC
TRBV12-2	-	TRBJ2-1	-	CASRLVSLGTKSEQFF	TGTGCAAGTCGCTTAGTATCATTAGGGACTAAGAGTGAGCAGTTCTTC
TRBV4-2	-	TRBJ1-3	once	CASSQDGRGAAGNTIYF	TGTGCCAGCAGCCAAGATGGGCGGGGAGCGGCTGGAAACACCATATATTTT
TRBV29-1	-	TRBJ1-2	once	CSVKETAYGYTF	TGCAGCGTGAAGGAGACAGCCTATGGCTACACCTTC
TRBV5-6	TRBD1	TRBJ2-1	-	CASRELRDRGGDEQFF	TGTGCCAGCAGAGAGCTCCGGGACAGGGGAGGCGATGAGCAGTTCTTC
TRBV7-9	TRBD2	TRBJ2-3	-	CASSLPVVAGGMLDTQYF	TGTGCCAGCAGCTTACCCGTTGTGGCGGGGGGGATGTTGGATACGCAGTATTTT
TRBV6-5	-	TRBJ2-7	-	CASSSPQGEQYF	TGTGCCAGCAGTTCCCCTCAAGGAGAGCAGTACTTC
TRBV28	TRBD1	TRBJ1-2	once	CASSAYLQDRGNYGYTF	TGTGCCAGCAGTGCGTACCTACAGGACAGGGGGAACTATGGCTACACCTTC
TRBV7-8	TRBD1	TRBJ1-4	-	CASSQDREGKKLFF	TGTGCCAGCAGCCAGGACAGGGAGGGAAAAAAACTGTTTTTT
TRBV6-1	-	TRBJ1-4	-	CASRGHEKLFF	TGTGCCAGCAGGGGACATGAAAAACTGTTTTTT
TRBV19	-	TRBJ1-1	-	CASMGLGAFF	TGTGCCAGTATGGGGTTGGGAGCTTTCTTT
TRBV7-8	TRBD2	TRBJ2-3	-	CASSFILAGGPHDTQYF	TGTGCCAGCAGCTTTATTCTAGCGGGAGGCCCACATGATACGCAGTATTTT
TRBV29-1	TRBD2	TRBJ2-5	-	CSAFFRLARKETQYF	TGCAGCGCCTTTTTCAGACTAGCACGGAAAGAGACCCAGTACTTC
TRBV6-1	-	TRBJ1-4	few	CASSEATSEAEKLFF	TGTGCCAGCAGTGAAGCTACGTCAGAGGCTGAAAAACTGTTTTTT
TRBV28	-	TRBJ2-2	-	CASSTQGGTILQLFF	TGTGCCAGCAGCACCCAGGGGGGAACCATTTTGCAGCTGTTTTTT
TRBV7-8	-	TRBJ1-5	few	CASSPVGGSQPQHF	TGTGCCAGCAGCCCAGTAGGGGGTAGTCAGCCCCAGCATTTT
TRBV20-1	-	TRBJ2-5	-	CSARPQETQYF	TGCAGTGCTAGACCCCAAGAGACCCAGTACTTC
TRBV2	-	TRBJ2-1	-	CASSDPGASSYNEQFF	TGTGCCAGCAGTGACCCGGGGGCCAGCTCCTACAATGAGCAGTTCTTC
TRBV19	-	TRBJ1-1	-	CASSKGRFEAFF	TGTGCCAGTAGTAAGGGACGGTTTGAAGCTTTCTTT
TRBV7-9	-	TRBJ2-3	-	CASSFGGAGSTDTQYF	TGTGCCAGCAGCTTCGGGGGTGCGGGGAGCACAGATACGCAGTATTTT
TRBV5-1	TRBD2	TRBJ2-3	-	CASSFTSGGFLDTQYF	TGCGCCAGCAGCTTTACTAGCGGGGGGTTTCTGGATACGCAGTATTTT
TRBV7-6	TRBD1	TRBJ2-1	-	CASTLSQGAKNEQFF	TGTGCCAGCACCCTCAGCCAGGGGGCGAAGAATGAGCAGTTCTTC
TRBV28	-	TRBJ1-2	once	CASSLRGLGYTF	TGTGCCAGCAGTTTACGGGGTTTAGGCTACACCTTC
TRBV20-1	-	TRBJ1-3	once	CSARAGNTIYF	TGCAGTGCTAGAGCCGGAAACACCATATATTTT
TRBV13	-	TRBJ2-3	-	CASSREGDFVTTDTQYF	TGTGCCAGCTCGCGCGAAGGGGACTTCGTTACCACAGATACGCAGTATTTT
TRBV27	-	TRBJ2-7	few	CASTSKGNEQYF	TGTGCCAGTACCAGTAAGGGGAACGAGCAGTACTTC
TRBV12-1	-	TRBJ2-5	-	CASSFGDQPETQYF	TGTGCCAGCAGCTTTGGAGACCAGCCGGAGACCCAGTACTTC
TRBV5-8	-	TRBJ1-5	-	CASSWFIRGSGGNQPQHF	TGTGCCAGCAGCTGGTTCATCAGAGGGTCGGGCGGGAATCAGCCCCAGCATTTT
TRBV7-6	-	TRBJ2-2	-	CASSLAETNTGELFF	TGTGCCAGCAGCTTGGCAGAAACGAACACCGGGGAGCTGTTTTTT
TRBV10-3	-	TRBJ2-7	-	CAISESKKTMNYEQYF	TGTGCCATCAGTGAGTCGAAGAAGACCATGAACTACGAGCAGTACTTC
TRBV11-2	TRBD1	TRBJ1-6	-	CASSNQGAGNSPLHF	TGTGCCAGCAGTAATCAGGGGGCAGGTAATTCACCCCTCCACTTT
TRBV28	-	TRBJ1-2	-	CASSLREPLYGYTF	TGTGCCAGCAGTTTAAGGGAGCCCCTTTATGGCTACACCTTC
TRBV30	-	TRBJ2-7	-	CAWAVSYEQYF	TGTGCCTGGGCCGTCTCCTACGAGCAGTACTTC
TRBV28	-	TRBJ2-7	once	CASSFRFRDRDTSYEQYF	TGTGCCAGCAGTTTTAGATTCCGCGACCGGGACACATCCTACGAGCAGTACTTC
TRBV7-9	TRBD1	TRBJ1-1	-	CASSPGTGDFEAFF	TGTGCCAGCAGCCCCGGGACAGGAGATTTCGAAGCTTTCTTT
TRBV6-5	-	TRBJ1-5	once	CASSYSGPMGPQHF	TGTGCCAGCAGTTACTCGGGGCCGATGGGGCCCCAGCATTTT
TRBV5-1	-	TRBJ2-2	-	CASGPLLNTGELFF	TGCGCCAGCGGGCCCCTTCTGAACACCGGGGAGCTGTTTTTT
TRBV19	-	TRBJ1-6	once	CASSQIVRSSYNSPLHF	TGTGCCAGTAGCCAGATCGTTCGGAGCTCCTATAATTCACCCCTCCACTTT
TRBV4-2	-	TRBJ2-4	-	CASSQDGGSLENIQYF	TGTGCCAGCAGCCAAGATGGGGGTAGCTTGGAAAACATTCAGTACTTC
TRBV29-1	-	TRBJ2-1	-	CSVVPGYNEQFF	TGCAGCGTTGTACCCGGCTACAATGAGCAGTTCTTC
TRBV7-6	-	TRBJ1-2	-	CASSPRGRGDGYTF	TGTGCCAGCAGCCCAAGGGGCAGGGGAGATGGCTACACCTTC